This is a list of T cell receptor beta chains from one sample in a study of vaccination effects on CD4 cells after COVID-19. No cognate antigen is known for these TCRs. Data came from immunoSEQ multiplex PCR; TCRdb stores just in-frame clones and leaves some out. This sample carries 50,000 to 75,000 clones, roughly 79% of them seen once, and the ten largest clones take over 2%. Sequenced here: CD4+ T cells from PBMCs cultured with HCoV-229E spike peptides, sampled before COVID-19 vaccination. The receptor set was obtained from a human donor who received a COVID-19 vaccine. Both conserved end residues are part of each CDR3. The order of the fields is CDR3 DNA, CDR3 protein, J gene, D gene, clone size, V gene. D genes are given only for firm matches. Clone size is not always given. Where it is, it says once, few, many or a class for expanded clones.

TGTGCCAGCACGGGGGCAATAAGGAATCAGCCCCAGCATTTT	CASTGAIRNQPQHF	TRBJ1-5	-	-	TRBV2
TGTGCCAGCAGCTTAGACTCGTTCGTGGGACCCTCTGGAAACACCATATATTTT	CASSLDSFVGPSGNTIYF	TRBJ1-3	-	-	TRBV7-8
TGTGCCAGCTGTAAGGGGTGGGAGACCCAGTACTTC	CASCKGWETQYF	TRBJ2-5	-	-	TRBV28
TGCGCCAGCAGCTCCCCGGCAGGGTTTGGTAACACCGGGGAGCTGTTTTTT	CASSSPAGFGNTGELFF	TRBJ2-2	-	few	TRBV5-1
TGTGCCAGCAGCTTAGCCGGCAGCTTCTCTGGAAACACCATATATTTT	CASSLAGSFSGNTIYF	TRBJ1-3	-	-	TRBV7-2
TGTGCCATCAGTCCCACCTACGGACAGGGGGCTCGGGCTTTCTTT	CAISPTYGQGARAFF	TRBJ1-1	TRBD1	-	TRBV10-3
TGTGCCAGCAGCCGGGACAGGGGCACAGATACGCAGTATTTT	CASSRDRGTDTQYF	TRBJ2-3	TRBD1	-	TRBV5-4
TGTGCCAGCAGTTTCAGCGGAGAGACCCAGTACTTC	CASSFSGETQYF	TRBJ2-5	-	-	TRBV3-1/TRBV3-2
TGTGCCACCAGCAGAGACTATGACGGGAACACTGAAGCTTTCTTT	CATSRDYDGNTEAFF	TRBJ1-1	-	-	TRBV15
TGTGCCAGCAGCACACGGACAGGCGAAGGACCCCAGCATTTT	CASSTRTGEGPQHF	TRBJ1-5	TRBD1	few	TRBV7-2
TGCGCCAGCAGCTTGGAACTGGGTGGAGGAAAACTGTTTTTT	CASSLELGGGKLFF	TRBJ1-4	-	-	TRBV5-1
TGTGCCAGCAGCCCCGTTTTGCGTGTGTGGCGGGGTAGCACAGATACGCAGTATTTT	CASSPVLRVWRGSTDTQYF	TRBJ2-3	-	-	TRBV7-2
TGTGCCAGCAGCTTAGTAGCGGGGGCCTCAGATACGCAGTATTTT	CASSLVAGASDTQYF	TRBJ2-3	TRBD2	-	TRBV11-3
TGTGCCAGCAGCCCCTCCGGCCCGACGCAGGATCAGCCCCAGCATTTT	CASSPSGPTQDQPQHF	TRBJ1-5	-	-	TRBV7-3
TGTGCCACCGAAAAAGGGGGGGCCAAGGGGGATACGCAGTATTTT	CATEKGGAKGDTQYF	TRBJ2-3	-	-	TRBV15
TGCGCCAGCAGCCAACAACAGAGCTCCTATAATTCACCCCTCCACTTT	CASSQQQSSYNSPLHF	TRBJ1-6	-	-	TRBV4-3
TGTGCCAGCAGCAAAGAACCAATAGGGGAGACCCAGTACTTC	CASSKEPIGETQYF	TRBJ2-5	-	-	TRBV9
TGCAGCGCTCAACATGGCTCTGGAAACACCATATATTTT	CSAQHGSGNTIYF	TRBJ1-3	-	-	TRBV29-1
TGCGCCAGCAGCCCTCCGCTTTTGTACCAAGAGACCCAGTACTTC	CASSPPLLYQETQYF	TRBJ2-5	-	-	TRBV5-1
TGTGCCAGCAGCCAAGATTGGGACGCAGACACCATATATTTT	CASSQDWDADTIYF	TRBJ1-3	-	-	TRBV14
TGCGCCAGCAGCTTGAGAGACTTGCAAGAGACCCAGTACTTC	CASSLRDLQETQYF	TRBJ2-5	-	-	TRBV5-1
TGCGCCAGCAGCTTGCCCTACACCGGGGAGCTGTTTTTT	CASSLPYTGELFF	TRBJ2-2	-	-	TRBV5-1
TGTGCCAGCAGCCAAGATTGGGGACAGACCCAGTACTTC	CASSQDWGQTQYF	TRBJ2-5	-	-	TRBV14
TGCGCCAGCAGCTTGGCAGGGGCAGTACGCTCCTATAATTCACCCCTCCACTTT	CASSLAGAVRSYNSPLHF	TRBJ1-6	-	-	TRBV5-1
TGCAGCGTTGACGGACAAAAAGAGACCCAGTACTTC	CSVDGQKETQYF	TRBJ2-5	-	-	TRBV29-1
TGTGCCAGCAGTTACTCGACTAGCACAGATACGCAGTATTTT	CASSYSTSTDTQYF	TRBJ2-3	-	-	TRBV6-6
TGCGCCAGCAGCTTGGCGGGAGATTCACCCCTCCACTTT	CASSLAGDSPLHF	TRBJ1-6	-	-	TRBV5-1
TGTGCCAGCAGTTACGGGGGGGCGAGTTATGGCTACACCTTC	CASSYGGASYGYTF	TRBJ1-2	-	-	TRBV6-5
TGTGCCACCAGCAGAGTGGACCGGAGCTCTAACTATGGCTACACCTTC	CATSRVDRSSNYGYTF	TRBJ1-2	-	few	TRBV15
TGTGCCAGCAGCTTGTTCGGTGGAATCTCTGGGGCCAACGTCCTGACTTTC	CASSLFGGISGANVLTF	TRBJ2-6	-	-	TRBV5-8
TGTGCCAGCAGCTTAGGACGCCACAATGAGCAGTTCTTC	CASSLGRHNEQFF	TRBJ2-1	-	-	TRBV7-8
TGTGCCAGCAGCGTAGTGCCAGGGAACACTGAAGCTTTCTTT	CASSVVPGNTEAFF	TRBJ1-1	-	-	TRBV9
TGCGCCAGCAGCTTGAGGGATGGGGCCAACGTCCTGACTTTC	CASSLRDGANVLTF	TRBJ2-6	-	-	TRBV5-1
TGTGCCAGCAGCTCATGGACAGGGAGAAATCAGCCCCAGCATTTT	CASSSWTGRNQPQHF	TRBJ1-5	TRBD1	-	TRBV7-2
TGTGCCAGCAGTTACGGGGGGAGTAGAGACACTGAAGCTTTCTTT	CASSYGGSRDTEAFF	TRBJ1-1	-	-	TRBV6-2/TRBV6-3
TGTGCCAGCAGCACCAACAGGGGACCAGAGACCCAGTACTTC	CASSTNRGPETQYF	TRBJ2-5	TRBD1	once	TRBV7-9
TGTGCCAGCAGCTCCCCCGGACAAGGCGGTACACCCCTCCACTTT	CASSSPGQGGTPLHF	TRBJ1-6	-	-	TRBV6-2/TRBV6-3
TGTGCCAGCAGCTTAGCGTACCAGGGCAATCAGCCCCAGCATTTT	CASSLAYQGNQPQHF	TRBJ1-5	-	once	TRBV7-2
TGTGCCAGCAGCTTTAGCGCGGGACAGGGGTATGGCTACACCTTC	CASSFSAGQGYGYTF	TRBJ1-2	TRBD1	-	TRBV5-5
TGTGCCAGCAGCTCCATGAGGCCCACAGATACGCAGTATTTT	CASSSMRPTDTQYF	TRBJ2-3	-	-	TRBV21-1
TGTGCCAGCAGTTTTACAGGGGGCGCGGGTAATTCACCCCTCCACTTT	CASSFTGGAGNSPLHF	TRBJ1-6	TRBD1	-	TRBV6-5
TGCAGCGTTGAAGTTCTTTACAGATCTAACTATGGCTACACCTTC	CSVEVLYRSNYGYTF	TRBJ1-2	-	-	TRBV29-1
TGTGCCAGCAGTTCAAACGGCTACACCATATATTTT	CASSSNGYTIYF	TRBJ1-3	-	-	TRBV6-5
TGTGCCAGCAGCATGACCGCAAGAAGCGAAAAACTGTTTTTT	CASSMTARSEKLFF	TRBJ1-4	-	-	TRBV7-9
TGTGCCAGCAGTTACCCGAGGACGGGATCCGATACGCAGTATTTT	CASSYPRTGSDTQYF	TRBJ2-3	-	-	TRBV6-2/TRBV6-3
TGTGCCAGCAGGGTGGCAGCTGGAGCTTTCTTT	CASRVAAGAFF	TRBJ1-1	-	-	TRBV2
TGCGCCAGCAGCCAAGTAAGCCGGGACAGGGAAGGTGGCTACACCTTC	CASSQVSRDREGGYTF	TRBJ1-2	TRBD1	-	TRBV4-1
TGTGCCAGCAGTGTCCGGTCCTACAATGAGCAGTTCTTC	CASSVRSYNEQFF	TRBJ2-1	-	-	TRBV25-1
TGTGCCAGCAGCCAAGGGGGCTATCAGCCCCAGCATTTT	CASSQGGYQPQHF	TRBJ1-5	-	-	TRBV3-1/TRBV3-2
TGCGCCAGCAGTCCAGGGAACACTGAAGCTTTCTTT	CASSPGNTEAFF	TRBJ1-1	-	-	TRBV23-1